Shown below are 22 T cell receptor beta chains from a single sample sequenced in a study of blood T cell repertoires in COVID-19. Profiled with immunoSEQ multiplex PCR; TCRdb holds only in-frame clones, not every one. The profile shows 150,000 to 200,000 clones, about 91% of them singletons. The sequenced material came from PBMCs or T cells enriched from blood (not recorded which). These receptors all come from a woman between 18 and 29 years old who had recovered from COVID-19.

The chain combines TRBV30 with TRBJ1-5; 7 bases map to TRBD1. Germline V gives CDR1 GTSNPN, CDR2 SVGIG (reference sequence). The V gene end was trimmed by 1 base and the J gene end by 2 bases; junction bases not matched to a gene: 17. CDR3 size: 19 residues. The DNA of the CDR3 is TGTGCCTGGAGTGACTACGGGAGGGCAGGGGGATTAGGCAATCAGCCCCAGCATTTT. Translated, it gives CAWSDYGRAGGLGNQPQHF.

This clone has only one observation. This sequence joins TRBV14 and TRBJ1-2, with D unclear. Looked up from germline, CDR1 is SGHDN and CDR2 is FVKESK. V dropped 0 bases and J dropped 4 bases, with 12 bases sitting between them. The CDR3 covers 15 residues. The chain's CDR3 is CASSQEGRLGYGYTF. Written as DNA, the CDR3 is TGTGCCAGCAGCCAAGAGGGCAGGTTGGGCTATGGCTACACCTTC.

CDR3 amino acids: CASLRENEQYF. CDR3 sequence (DNA): TGTGCCAGTCTTCGGGAGAACGAGCAGTACTTC. The chain is built from TRBV7-9 and TRBJ2-7; D perhaps matches TRBD2 (6 bases). This CDR3 has 11 amino acids. V shed 9 bases and J shed 5 bases, with 11 bases lying between them. Germline V gene lookup returns CDR1 SEHNR and CDR2 FQNEAQ (reference sequence).

CDR3 bases: TGTGCCATCAGTGTTATGACTAGCGGGGTAAGCACAGATACGCAGTATTTT. It is translated as CAISVMTSGVSTDTQYF. V usage is TRBV10-3 and J usage is TRBJ2-3; TRBD2 matches 11 bases. V lost 4 bases to trimming and J lost 0 bases; unmatched junction nucleotides: 6. Germline V CDR1 and CDR2: ENHRY, SYGVKD. The length of the CDR3 is 17 residues.

The rearrangement uses TRBV7-2 and TRBJ2-3; D not resolved. The CDR3 is made up of 15 amino acids. V dropped 3 bases and J dropped 0 bases, with 10 bases sitting between them. CDR1 SGHTA and CDR2 FQGNSA come from the germline V gene. The DNA for the CDR3 is TGTGCCAGCAGCTTCGACTGGAGCAGCACAGATACGCAGTATTTT. Translating it yields CASSFDWSSTDTQYF.

The chain combines TRBV28 with TRBJ1-5; 8 bases match TRBD1. Germline CDR1 reads MDHEN; CDR2 reads SYDVKM. With V trimmed by 7 bases and J by 4 bases, 9 bases remained unmatched. This CDR3 comprises 15 residues. The CDR3 region is CASISPGTGNQPQHF. CDR3 coding DNA: TGTGCCAGCATTTCTCCCGGGACAGGAAATCAGCCCCAGCATTTT.

The gene calls are TRBV29-1 and TRBJ2-5; 9 bases agree with TRBD1. The germline V gene encodes CDR1 SQVTM and CDR2 ANQGSEA. CDR3 length: 14 amino acids. The J segment lost 5 bases and the V segment lost 4 bases, leaving 8 bases of the junction unmatched. The DNA of the CDR3 is TGCAGCGTTGCCAAACAGGGGGCAGGGGAGACCCAGTACTTC. Protein product: CSVAKQGAGETQYF.

This chain connects TRBV29-1 to TRBJ1-2; 7 bases match TRBD1. The CDR3 loop spans 14 amino acids. The J segment lost 5 bases and the V segment lost 3 bases, leaving 9 bases of the junction unmatched. Germline lookup yields CDR1 SQVTM and CDR2 ANQGSEA. The CDR3 DNA sequence: TGCAGCGTTGATGGCGGACAGGCTTCTTATGGCTACACCTTC. Translated, it gives CSVDGGQASYGYTF.

This rearrangement joins TRBV15 to TRBJ2-3; D is ambiguous. CDR1 and CDR2 (germline): LNHNV, YYDKDF (reference sequence). The CDR3 extends over 15 amino acids. The V end lost 3 bases, the J end lost 2 bases, and 12 bases lay between the germline ends. DNA for the CDR3: TGTGCCACCAGCAGTGCGGCCGGGTTCACAGATACGCAGTATTTT. The encoded protein is CATSSAAGFTDTQYF.

The gene calls are TRBV27 and TRBJ2-3, with D perhaps matching TRBD2 (5 bases). The ends were cut back, 4 bases at V and 3 bases at J, with 17 bases in the middle. Germline V gives CDR1 MNHEY, CDR2 SMNVEV (reference sequence). The CDR3 runs to 16 residues. CDR3 amino acids: CASSSISFGGTDTQYF. The CDR3, as DNA: TGTGCCAGCAGTTCCATTTCATTCGGCGGGACAGATACGCAGTATTTT.

About this clone itself: Distinct nucleotide sequences in the sample also encode this CDR3. The CDR3 loop reads CASRTGSYGYTF. The DNA for the CDR3 is TGTGCCAGCCGTACAGGGTCCTATGGCTACACCTTC. The chain is built from TRBV28 and TRBJ1-2; tentatively, D is TRBD1 (6 bases). V lost 8 bases to trimming and J lost 4 bases, with 11 bases between them. Germline CDR1 MDHEN, CDR2 SYDVKM. CDR3 size: 12 residues.

In DNA form, the CDR3 reads TGTGCCAGCTCACAAGCTCAGGGATGGGATTCACCCCTCCACTTT. It specifies CASSQAQGWDSPLHF. The genes are TRBV18 and TRBJ1-6, with TRBD1 as a possible D gene (5 bases). Trimming stripped 4 bases from V and 8 bases from J, with 15 bases between. CDR1 is KGHSH, CDR2 LQKENI, per germline. CDR3 size: 15 residues.

The J gene is TRBJ2-1, the V gene TRBV7-3; 11 bases match TRBD2. Germline V gives CDR1 SGHTA, CDR2 FQGTGA. With 5 bases clipped from V and 4 bases from J, the junction kept 13 bases outside the gene matches. The CDR3 is made up of 18 amino acids. CDR3 in amino acids: CASSPQTLAGGGYNEQFF. CDR3 DNA sequence: TGTGCCAGCAGCCCACAAACCCTAGCGGGAGGAGGGTACAATGAGCAGTTCTTC.

V usage is TRBV27 and J usage is TRBJ2-5, with 7 nucleotides matching TRBD2. This CDR3 is 13 amino acids long. With V trimmed by 4 bases and J by 7 bases, 6 bases remained unmatched. In germline, CDR1 is MNHEY, CDR2 SMNVEV (reference sequence). In nucleotides, the CDR3 is TGTGCCAGCAGTTGGCGCGGGAGCGGGACCCAGTACTTC. Residues: CASSWRGSGTQYF.

The chain is built from TRBV6-6 and TRBJ1-6, with D unclear. Germline CDR1 is MNHNY and CDR2 is SVGAGI (reference sequence). V was trimmed by 2 bases and J by 7 bases, leaving 9 bases between them. This CDR3 is 14 amino acids long. The CDR3 bases are TGTGCCAGCAGTTACGCTATGAACAATTCACCCCTCCACTTT. Translated: CASSYAMNNSPLHF.

The chain links TRBV27 to TRBJ1-3, with no clear D. Germline V gene sequence: CDR1 MNHEY, CDR2 SMNVEV (reference sequence). This CDR3 is built from 10 residues. V gave up 7 bases and J gave up 5 bases, with 3 bases separating them. The CDR3 protein is CASTRNTIYF. The CDR3 DNA is TGTGCCAGCACTCGAAACACCATATATTTT.

This clone has just one count. The chain employs TRBV15 and TRBJ1-6; no clear D gene. The CDR3 has 13 amino acids. Germline V gene data show CDR1 as LNHNV and CDR2 as YYDKDF (reference sequence). V dropped 0 bases and J dropped 7 bases, with 4 bases sitting between them. The chain's CDR3 is CATSRDSNSPLHF. The CDR3, as DNA: TGTGCCACCAGCAGAGATTCAAATTCACCCCTCCACTTT.

The V gene is TRBV11-1, the J gene TRBJ1-1; 10 nucleotides agree with TRBD1. After removal of 6 bases from V and 5 bases from J, the junction contained 3 bases not matched to a gene. The CDR3 runs 13 residues. CDR1 is SGHAT, CDR2 FQDESV, per germline (reference sequence). As DNA, the CDR3 is TGTGCCAGCAGTGACAGGGGGCGAACTGAAGCTTTCTTT. Protein product: CASSDRGRTEAFF.

J is TRBJ2-7 and V is TRBV7-8; 7 positions agree with TRBD1. V was pared by 3 bases and J by 5 bases, with 10 bases of the junction left unmatched. Germline CDR1 reads SGHVS; CDR2 reads FQNEAQ. The CDR3 has 15 residues. CDR3 DNA: TGTGCCAGCAGCTTCCGTGGCAGGGGGAGCGACGAGCAGTACTTC. It encodes CASSFRGRGSDEQYF.

This clone came up once. The chain recombines TRBV24-1 with TRBJ2-3; D is perhaps TRBD2 (7 bases). This CDR3 comprises 17 residues. Germline-derived CDR1 and CDR2 are KGHDR and SFDVKD. V was cut by 1 base and J by 0 bases, with 13 bases left in between. The CDR3 reads CATSDFFGGRSTDTQYF. In nucleotides, the CDR3 is TGTGCCACCAGTGATTTCTTCGGGGGGCGAAGCACAGATACGCAGTATTTT.

This clone was counted between two and nine times. V gene TRBV2 combines with J gene TRBJ1-6, with D uncertain. Per germline, CDR1 SNHLY and CDR2 FYNNEI. V dropped 1 base and J dropped 7 bases, with 5 bases sitting between them. The CDR3 contains 13 residues. CDR3 protein: CASSEELNSPLHF. The CDR3 DNA sequence: TGTGCCAGCAGTGAAGAACTCAATTCACCCCTCCACTTT.

V gene TRBV7-8 combines with J gene TRBJ1-2; a possible D gene is TRBD1 (6 bases). Germline-derived CDR1 and CDR2 are SGHVS and FQNEAQ. V lost 5 bases and J lost 0, with 7 bases in between. The CDR3 consists of 13 residues. The CDR3 loop reads CASSGTTNYGYTF. In DNA form, the CDR3 reads TGTGCCAGCAGCGGGACAACTAACTATGGCTACACCTTC.